Following are 29 T cell receptor beta chains from one sample sequenced in a study of CD8+CD57+ T cells in acquired aplastic anemia. Both TCR beta VDJ combination and CDR3 sequence profiling were carried out. Genomic DNA was the template for this profiling. TCRdb re-analysed the reads in MiXCR, keeping a single row per CDR3 protein. The table shows about 100,000 distinct CDR3 sequences, with about half occurring only once. Source material: sorted CD4+, CD8+, or CD8+CD57+ T cells (not recorded which) from PBMCs. The source of these receptors is a human donor in good health, serving as a control.

In its sample, this clonotype was seen many times. This rearrangement joins TRBV12-3 or TRBV12-4 to TRBJ1-1, with D hard to call. Trimming cost V 3 bases and J 1 base, with 12 bases left between them. The CDR3 contains 15 residues. In DNA, the CDR3 is TGTGCCAGCAGTTTTGAAGGGAGAGCGAACACTGAAGCTTTCTTT. This codes for CASSFEGRANTEAFF.

This clonotype was detected once. The chain employs TRBV7-2 and TRBJ2-3; D is uncertain. This CDR3 is built from 13 residues. Germline loops: CDR1 SGHTA, CDR2 FQGNSA. The V end was cut by 3 bases, the J end by 5 bases, with 9 bases between. The CDR3, as DNA: TGTGCCAGCAGCTTCGATGCCATAGATACGCAGTATTTT. Translation gives CASSFDAIDTQYF.

The chain couples TRBV2 to TRBJ2-5; 10 nucleotides align to TRBD1. In germline, CDR1 is SNHLY, CDR2 FYNNEI. Losses at the gene ends were 5 bases for V and 5 bases for J; bases not matched to a gene: 5. The CDR3 loop spans 14 amino acids. The CDR3 loop is CASSRDRGPETQYF. The CDR3 DNA follows: TGTGCCAGCAGTCGGGACAGGGGACCGGAGACCCAGTACTTC.

Ten or more counts support this clonotype. This chain connects TRBV11-2 to TRBJ1-1, with D maybe TRBD1 (5 bases). The CDR3 totals 13 residues. Trimming removed 4 bases at V and 6 bases at J, with 12 bases between. Looked up from germline, CDR1 is SGHAT and CDR2 is FQNNGV. DNA for the CDR3: TGTGCCAGCAGCTCCTTACAGGAACCTGAAGCTTTCTTT. Translated: CASSSLQEPEAFF.

As regards this clonotype: At one boundary the junction diverges from the germline segment, which might be a read error. This rearrangement joins TRBV10-3 to TRBJ1-3, with D unresolved. The CDR3 totals 14 residues. Germline CDR1 and CDR2: ENHRY and SYGVKD. The CDR3 reads CAITQGYSGSTIYF. CDR3 bases: TGTGCCATCACACAAGGTTACTCTGGAAGCACCATATATTTT.

J is TRBJ1-3 and V is TRBV10-3; D is undetermined. Trimming stripped 4 bases from V and 0 bases from J, with 10 bases between. The CDR3 is made up of 15 amino acids. Germline V CDR1 and CDR2: ENHRY, SYGVKD. The CDR3 reads CAISVGASSGNTIYF. The CDR3 DNA reads as TGTGCCATCAGTGTAGGTGCGAGCTCTGGAAACACCATATATTTT.

The table lists this clonotype with a count of one. The chain joins TRBV25-1 to TRBJ2-7; TRBD1 agrees at 10 bases. Germline-derived CDR1 and CDR2 are MGHDK and SYGVNS. The CDR3 is 16 residues long. Unmatched junction bases numbered 12, after V lost 6 bases and J lost 4 bases. CDR3 region: CASSLSRGQGVYEQYF. CDR3 bases: TGTGCCAGCAGCCTGTCGAGAGGACAGGGGGTGTACGAGCAGTACTTC.

This clonotype was picked up many times. The chain joins TRBV6-2 or TRBV6-3 to TRBJ1-2; D not certain. Between the trimmed V and J ends, which lost 0 bases and 6 bases, there was a span of 11 bases. Germline assignment: CDR1 MNHEY and CDR2 SVGEGT. The CDR3 sequence is 14 residues long. The CDR3 is CASSYSIPGNGYTF. CDR3 DNA: TGTGCCAGCAGTTACTCGATACCGGGAAATGGCTACACCTTC.

The rearrangement links TRBV10-2 to TRBJ1-6; TRBD1 aligns across 7 bases. Germline CDR1 and CDR2: WSHSY and SAAADI. This CDR3 is 14 amino acids long. J was trimmed by 7 bases and V by 2 bases; bases with no gene match: 2. The CDR3 spells CASSETRGNSPLHF. CDR3 DNA sequence: TGCGCCAGCAGTGAGACCAGGGGGAATTCACCCCTCCACTTT.

The rearrangement links TRBV19 to TRBJ2-7; 13 positions match TRBD2. This CDR3 comprises 16 residues. Trimming took 8 bases from V and 2 from J; bases not matched to a gene: 9. Germline V gene data show CDR1 as LNHDA and CDR2 as SQIVND (reference sequence). The CDR3 nucleotides are TGTGCCAGTGGGAGAACGGGGACTAGCGGGACCTACGAGCAGTACTTC. This translates into CASGRTGTSGTYEQYF.

This clonotype showed up many times. The chain joins TRBV5-1 to TRBJ2-2; no reliable D call. CDR3 length equals 13 residues. Germline CDR1 is SGHRS and CDR2 is YFSETQ. Trimming took 0 bases from V and 4 from J, leaving 4 bases between them. The chain's CDR3 is CASSLVSTGELFF. In nucleotides, the CDR3 is TGCGCCAGCAGCTTGGTTAGCACCGGGGAGCTGTTTTTT.

The V gene is TRBV2, the J gene TRBJ2-5; 13 bases are shared with TRBD2. Germline lookup yields CDR1 SNHLY and CDR2 FYNNEI. With 5 bases clipped from V and 0 bases from J, the junction kept 3 bases outside the gene matches. The CDR3 has 16 residues. This chain's CDR3 is CASSNGLAGDQETQYF. The CDR3 DNA sequence: TGTGCCAGCAGTAATGGACTAGCGGGGGACCAAGAGACCCAGTACTTC. Using reference TRBV2 and TRBJ2-5 for the parts outside the CDR3, the full variable domain is EPEVTQTPSHQVTQMGQEVILRCVPISNHLYFYWYRQILGQKVEFLVSFYNNEISEKSEIFDDQFSVERPDGSNFTLKIRSTKLEDSAMYFCASSNGLAGDQETQYFGPGTRLLVL.

This clonotype has just one count. This chain connects TRBV10-1 to TRBJ1-1; weak D call: TRBD1 (6 bases). From germline, CDR1 is WNHNN and CDR2 SYGVQD (reference sequence). V dropped 9 bases and J dropped 3 bases, with 11 bases sitting between them. CDR3 length: 12 residues. The CDR3 reads CARDSVYTEAFF. The CDR3 region has the DNA TGCGCCAGGGACAGCGTATACACTGAAGCTTTCTTT.

This clonotype was seen at least ten times. CDR3 in amino acids: CASSESRISSGANVLTF. The CDR3 DNA follows: TGCGCCAGCAGTGAGTCGAGGATCAGCTCTGGGGCCAACGTCCTGACTTTC. The chain recombines TRBV10-2 with TRBJ2-6, with unresolved D. V shed 0 bases and J shed 0 bases, with 9 bases lying between them. This CDR3 has 17 amino acids. Germline-derived CDR1 and CDR2 are WSHSY and SAAADI.

The CDR3 sequence: CASSLVGTGDTEAFF. The DNA for the CDR3 is TGTGCCAGCAGCTTAGTCGGGACAGGGGACACTGAAGCTTTCTTT. This chain connects TRBV7-2 to TRBJ1-1, with 10 positions matching TRBD1. Losses at the gene ends were 1 base for V and 3 bases for J; bases not matched to a gene: 2. CDR3 length: 15 amino acids. Looked up from germline, CDR1 is SGHTA and CDR2 is FQGNSA.

This clonotype was recorded at least ten times. This CDR3 is CASSDGRKETQYF. The CDR3 DNA follows: TGTGCCAGCAGTGATGGCAGGAAAGAGACCCAGTACTTC. This rearrangement joins TRBV25-1 to TRBJ2-5; D gene ambiguous. This CDR3 comprises 13 residues. Germline V gene data show CDR1 as MGHDK and CDR2 as SYGVNS. V lost 3 bases and J lost 3, with 8 bases in between.

This chain joins TRBV28 and TRBJ2-5; D is possibly TRBD1 (6 bases). V lost 6 bases to trimming and J lost 5 bases, with 16 bases between them. The CDR3 has 14 amino acids. The germline V gene has CDR1 MDHEN and CDR2 SYDVKM. Here the CDR3 reads CASSRGQMRETQYF. CDR3 nucleotides: TGTGCCAGCAGCCGCGGACAGATGAGGGAGACCCAGTACTTC. Together with reference TRBV28 and TRBJ2-5, the CDR3 gives the full variable domain: DVKVTQSSRYLVKRTGEKVFLECVQDMDHENMFWYRQDPGLGLRLIYFSYDVKMKEKGDIPEGYSVSREKKERFSLILESASTNQTSMYLCASSRGQMRETQYFGPGTRLLVL.

The chain recombines TRBV5-1 with TRBJ2-7; 7 bases are shared with TRBD1. V lost 3 bases to trimming and J lost 4 bases; unmatched junction nucleotides: 7. The germline V gene has CDR1 SGHRS and CDR2 YFSETQ. CDR3 size: 14 residues. CDR3 in amino acids: CASSSTGFEYEQYF. The DNA for the CDR3 is TGCGCCAGCAGCTCGACAGGGTTTGAGTACGAGCAGTACTTC.

This clonotype was found many times. The genes are TRBV6-1 and TRBJ2-3; 7 bases line up with TRBD1. The CDR3 consists of 15 residues. Germline trimming cut 6 bases from V and 0 bases from J; bases unmatched to any gene: 6. CDR1 and CDR2 from the germline V gene are MNHNS and SASEGT. CDR3 coding DNA: TGTGCCAGCAGAACCAGGGGGTATAGCACAGATACGCAGTATTTT. Its translation is CASRTRGYSTDTQYF.

V is TRBV10-3 and J is TRBJ2-3; a possible D gene is TRBD2 (5 bases). CDR1 is ENHRY, CDR2 SYGVKD, per germline. V was pared by 5 bases and J by 2 bases, with 11 bases between. The CDR3 is 14 residues long. CDR3 residues: CAISRESLTDTQYF. CDR3 bases: TGTGCCATCAGTAGGGAGTCCCTCACAGATACGCAGTATTTT.

In this sample, this clonotype turned up many times. The chain is built from TRBV20-1 and TRBJ2-1; the match to TRBD2 covers 11 bases. Trimming at V came to 1 base and at J to 9 bases, leaving 5 bases not matched to a gene. The germline gives CDR1 DFQATT, CDR2 SNEGSKA (reference sequence). The CDR3 totals 14 residues. The CDR3 here is CSARVSGGASEQFF. Here the CDR3 DNA reads TGCAGTGCTAGAGTTAGCGGGGGGGCCAGTGAGCAGTTCTTC.

This clonotype was counted only a few times. The chain uses TRBV19 and TRBJ2-1; D is perhaps TRBD1 or TRBD2 (5 bases each). The ends were cut back, 9 bases at V and 5 bases at J, with 17 bases in the middle. The CDR3 contains 14 residues. Germline CDR1 LNHDA, CDR2 SQIVND (reference sequence). CDR3 sequence: CASSDGTENNEQFF. In DNA form, the CDR3 reads TGTGCCAGCAGTGACGGGACGGAAAACAATGAGCAGTTCTTC.

The gene calls are TRBV10-3 and TRBJ1-5; the D is unclear. CDR1 and CDR2 (germline): ENHRY, SYGVKD. V was clipped by 2 bases and J by 0 bases, with 17 bases between them. This CDR3 contains 18 residues. The CDR3 nucleotides are TGTGCCATCAGTGAGGCGGGTGCGGGATCCTATAGCAATCAGCCCCAGCATTTT. Translating gives CAISEAGAGSYSNQPQHF.

V is TRBV5-1 and J is TRBJ2-3, with D maybe TRBD1 (6 bases). In germline, CDR1 is SGHRS, CDR2 YFSETQ. Trimming removed 4 bases at V and 2 bases at J, with 17 bases between. The CDR3 runs to 16 residues. CDR3 residues: CASSQVQGGYTDTQYF. The CDR3 DNA sequence: TGCGCCAGCAGCCAAGTACAGGGCGGTTACACAGATACGCAGTATTTT.

This clonotype has only a few counts. The chain couples TRBV24-1 to TRBJ2-5, with 8 bases aligning to TRBD1. The junction had 5 bases not matched to a gene; V was cut back by 3 bases and J by 0 bases. Germline V gene lookup returns CDR1 KGHDR and CDR2 SFDVKD. This CDR3 is 16 amino acids long. The CDR3 sequence: CATSDLGQGDQETQYF. The CDR3 coding sequence is TGTGCCACCAGTGATCTAGGACAGGGAGACCAAGAGACCCAGTACTTC.

The chain joins TRBV19 to TRBJ2-7; D is unresolved. Germline V gene sequence: CDR1 LNHDA, CDR2 SQIVND (reference sequence). This CDR3 spans 13 amino acids. Trimming pared 0 bases from V and 6 bases from J, leaving 9 bases between. CDR3 residues: CASSIDPASEQYF. The DNA for the CDR3 is TGTGCCAGTAGTATAGATCCAGCGAGCGAGCAGTACTTC.

The chain couples TRBV9 to TRBJ2-5; 14 bases fit TRBD2. Germline CDR1 reads SGDLS; CDR2 reads YYNGEE. This CDR3 comprises 19 residues. With V trimmed by 3 bases and J by 4 bases, 14 bases remained unmatched. The CDR3 DNA sequence: TGTGCCAGCAGCGCACGAACCCGAGGACTAGCGGGAGGAGGAGAGACCCAGTACTTC. It is translated as CASSARTRGLAGGGETQYF.

This clonotype turned up a few times. The chain is built from TRBV4-2 and TRBJ1-2; 10 bases match TRBD1. The germline CDR1 and CDR2 sequences are LGHNA and YNFKEQ. This CDR3 comprises 15 residues. Germline trimming cut 0 bases from V and 6 bases from J; bases unmatched to any gene: 4. DNA for the CDR3: TGTGCCAGCAGCCAAGAAGACGGGACAGGGGATGGCTACACCTTC. It encodes CASSQEDGTGDGYTF.

Comments on this clonotype: The CDR3 ends on some other residue instead of the conserved phenylalanine or tryptophan, so this is likely a read error. The chain has TRBV11-3 and TRBJ2-3; D uncertain. V was clipped by 1 base and J by 0 bases, with 2 bases between them. In germline, CDR1 is SGHNT, CDR2 YENEEA. This CDR3 is built from 13 residues. CDR3 region: CASSLGSTDTQYS. The DNA of the CDR3 is TGTGCCAGCAGCTTAGGCAGCACAGATACGCAGTATTCT.